The sequence of this T cell receptor (beta chain) was determined in a study of naive and memory T cell subsets. An equimolar mix of two oligonucleotides served as the beta constant-region primer for TRBC1 and TRBC2. Ligated cDNA was amplified by four rounds of PCR with nested alpha and beta constant-region primers and SP2. Each CDR3 protein gets one entry after TCRdb re-called the UMI-ligation and nested PCR reads with MiXCR. The data hold around 140,000 distinct CDR3 sequences, with roughly a fifth observed a single time. This clonotype was found a few times. What it binds is unknown. Cells stained for CD3, CD4, CD8, CD45RA, CD27 and viability were sorted into four CD45RA/CD27 subsets. Study-wide results and limits: Naive repertoires, especially CD8, held a few larger clonotypes, possibly memory cells re-expressing CD45RA. The power law exponent of TCR abundance differed between naive and memory cells.

The CDR3 spans 14 residues. V was pared by 6 bases and J by 4 bases, with 5 bases of the junction left unmatched. The chain recombines TRBV12-3 or TRBV12-4 with TRBJ2-7; TRBD1 aligns across 11 bases. What was sequenced was naive CD8+ T cells from blood. This TCR came from a human donor in good health. The CDR3 is CASRGTGGVYEQYF. The CDR3 bases are TGTGCCAGCAGGGGGACAGGGGGAGTATACGAGCAGTACTTC.